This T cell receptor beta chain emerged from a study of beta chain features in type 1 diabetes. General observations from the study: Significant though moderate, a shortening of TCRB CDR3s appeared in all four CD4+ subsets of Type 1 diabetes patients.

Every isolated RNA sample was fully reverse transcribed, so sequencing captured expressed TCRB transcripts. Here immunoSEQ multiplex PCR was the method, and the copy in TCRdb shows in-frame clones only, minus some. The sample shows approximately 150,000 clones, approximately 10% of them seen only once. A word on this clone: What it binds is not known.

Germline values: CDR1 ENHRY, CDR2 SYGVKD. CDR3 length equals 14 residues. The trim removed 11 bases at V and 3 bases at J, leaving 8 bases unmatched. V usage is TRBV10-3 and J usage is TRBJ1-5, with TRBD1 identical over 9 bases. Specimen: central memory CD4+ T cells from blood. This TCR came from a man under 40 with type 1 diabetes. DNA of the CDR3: TGTGCCGCCCGGGACAGGGAGAACAATCAGCCCCAGCATTTT. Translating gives CAARDRENNQPQHF.